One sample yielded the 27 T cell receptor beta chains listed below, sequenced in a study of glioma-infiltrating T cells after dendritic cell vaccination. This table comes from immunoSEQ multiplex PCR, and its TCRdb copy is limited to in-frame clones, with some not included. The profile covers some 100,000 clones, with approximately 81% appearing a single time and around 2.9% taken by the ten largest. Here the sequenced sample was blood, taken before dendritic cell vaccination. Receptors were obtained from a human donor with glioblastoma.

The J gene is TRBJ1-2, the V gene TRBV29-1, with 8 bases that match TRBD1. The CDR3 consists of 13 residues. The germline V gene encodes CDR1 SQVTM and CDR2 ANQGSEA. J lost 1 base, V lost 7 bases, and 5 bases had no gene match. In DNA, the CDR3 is TGCAGCGCCCGGGACAGGCGTAACTATGGCTACACCTTC. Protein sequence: CSARDRRNYGYTF.

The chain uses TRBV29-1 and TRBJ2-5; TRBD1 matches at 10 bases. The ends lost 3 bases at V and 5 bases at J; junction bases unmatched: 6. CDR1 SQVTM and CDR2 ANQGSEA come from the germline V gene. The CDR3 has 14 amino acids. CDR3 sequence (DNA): TGCAGCGTTGAGGGGGACAGGGGAGGGGAGACCCAGTACTTC. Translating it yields CSVEGDRGGETQYF. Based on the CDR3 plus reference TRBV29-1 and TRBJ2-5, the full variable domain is SAVISQKPSRDICQRGTSLTIQCQVDSQVTMMFWYRQQPGQSLTLIATANQGSEATYESGFVIDKFPISRPNLTFSTLTVSNMSPEDSSIYLCSVEGDRGGETQYFGPGTRLLVL.

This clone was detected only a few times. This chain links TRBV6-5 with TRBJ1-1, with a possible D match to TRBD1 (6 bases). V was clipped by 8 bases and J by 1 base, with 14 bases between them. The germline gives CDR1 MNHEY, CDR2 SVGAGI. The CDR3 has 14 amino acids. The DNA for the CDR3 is TGTGCCAGCCCCGGACAGACCACGAACACTGAAGCTTTCTTT. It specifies CASPGQTTNTEAFF.

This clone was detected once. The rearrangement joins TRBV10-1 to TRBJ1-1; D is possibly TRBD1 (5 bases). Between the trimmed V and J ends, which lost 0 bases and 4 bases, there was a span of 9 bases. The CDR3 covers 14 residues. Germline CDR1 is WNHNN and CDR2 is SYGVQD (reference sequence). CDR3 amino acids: CASSESGGGTEAFF. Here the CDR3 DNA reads TGCGCCAGCAGTGAGTCCGGGGGAGGCACTGAAGCTTTCTTT.

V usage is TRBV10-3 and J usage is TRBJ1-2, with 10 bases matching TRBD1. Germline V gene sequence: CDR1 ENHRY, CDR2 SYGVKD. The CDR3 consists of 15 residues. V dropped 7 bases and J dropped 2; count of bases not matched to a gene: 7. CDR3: CAIMGRDRGNYGYTF. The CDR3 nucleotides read TGTGCCATCATGGGGAGGGACAGGGGAAACTATGGCTACACCTTC.

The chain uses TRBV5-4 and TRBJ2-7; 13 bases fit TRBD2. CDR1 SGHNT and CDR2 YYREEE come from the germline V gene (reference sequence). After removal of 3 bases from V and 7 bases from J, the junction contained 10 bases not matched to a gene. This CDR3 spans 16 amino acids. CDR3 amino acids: CASSSGTSGNLLEQYF. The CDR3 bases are TGTGCCAGCAGCTCCGGGACTAGCGGGAACCTACTGGAGCAGTACTTC.

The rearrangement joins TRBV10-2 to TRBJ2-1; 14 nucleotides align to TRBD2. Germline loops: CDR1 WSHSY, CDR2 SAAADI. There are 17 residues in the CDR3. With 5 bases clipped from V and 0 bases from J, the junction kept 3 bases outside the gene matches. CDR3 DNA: TGCGCCAGCAGTCGGACTAGCGGGGGGTCCTCCTACAATGAGCAGTTCTTC. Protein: CASSRTSGGSSYNEQFF.

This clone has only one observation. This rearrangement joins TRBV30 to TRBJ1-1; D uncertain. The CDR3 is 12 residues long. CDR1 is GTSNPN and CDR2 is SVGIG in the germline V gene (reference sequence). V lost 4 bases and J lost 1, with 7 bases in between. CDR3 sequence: CAWTVRNTEAFF. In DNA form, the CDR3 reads TGTGCCTGGACCGTCAGGAACACTGAAGCTTTCTTT.

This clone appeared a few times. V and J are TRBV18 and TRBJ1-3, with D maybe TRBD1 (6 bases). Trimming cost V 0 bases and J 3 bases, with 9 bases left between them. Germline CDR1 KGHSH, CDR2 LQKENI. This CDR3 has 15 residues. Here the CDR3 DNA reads TGTGCCAGCTCACCACCCGACAGGTTTGGAAACACCATATATTTT. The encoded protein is CASSPPDRFGNTIYF.

The chain's CDR3 is CASSFGLAPKETQYF. The CDR3 coding sequence is TGTGCCAGCAGCTTTGGGCTAGCGCCTAAAGAGACCCAGTACTTC. The rearrangement uses TRBV7-3 and TRBJ2-5, with TRBD2 as a possible D gene (6 bases). Germline assignment: CDR1 SGHTA and CDR2 FQGTGA. The V end was cut by 3 bases, the J end by 3 bases, with 14 bases between. The CDR3 covers 15 residues.

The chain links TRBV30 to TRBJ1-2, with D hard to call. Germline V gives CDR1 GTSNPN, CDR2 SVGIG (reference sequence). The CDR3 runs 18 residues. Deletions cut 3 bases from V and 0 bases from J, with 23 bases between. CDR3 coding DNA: TGTGCCTGGAGGGCACCGGGAATCGAGCGGGGAGCTAACTATGGCTACACCTTC. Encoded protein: CAWRAPGIERGANYGYTF.

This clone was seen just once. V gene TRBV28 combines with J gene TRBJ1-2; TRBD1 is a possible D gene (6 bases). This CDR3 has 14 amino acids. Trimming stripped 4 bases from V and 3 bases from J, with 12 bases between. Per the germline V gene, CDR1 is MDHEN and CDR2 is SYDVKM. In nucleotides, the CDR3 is TGTGCCAGCAGTTCGGGGGGCGCTGACTATGGCTACACCTTC. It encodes CASSSGGADYGYTF.

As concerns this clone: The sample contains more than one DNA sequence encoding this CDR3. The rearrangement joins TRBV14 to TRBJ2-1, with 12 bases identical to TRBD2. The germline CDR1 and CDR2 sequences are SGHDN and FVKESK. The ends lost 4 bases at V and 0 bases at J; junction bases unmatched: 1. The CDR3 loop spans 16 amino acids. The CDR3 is CASSLLAGGSYNEQFF. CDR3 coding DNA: TGTGCCAGCAGCCTACTAGCGGGGGGCTCCTACAATGAGCAGTTCTTC. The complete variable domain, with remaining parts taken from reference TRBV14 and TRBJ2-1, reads EAGVTQFPSHSVIEKGQTVTLRCDPISGHDNLYWYRRVMGKEIKFLLHFVKESKQDESGMPNNRFLAERTGGTYSTLKVQPAELEDSGVYFCASSLLAGGSYNEQFFGPGTRLTVL.

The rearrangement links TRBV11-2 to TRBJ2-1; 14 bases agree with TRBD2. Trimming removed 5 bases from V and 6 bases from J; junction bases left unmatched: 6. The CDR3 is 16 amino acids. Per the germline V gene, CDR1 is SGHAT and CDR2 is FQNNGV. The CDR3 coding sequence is TGTGCCAGCAGCCATGGACTAGCGGGAGGAGGCAATGAGCAGTTCTTC. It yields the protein CASSHGLAGGGNEQFF.

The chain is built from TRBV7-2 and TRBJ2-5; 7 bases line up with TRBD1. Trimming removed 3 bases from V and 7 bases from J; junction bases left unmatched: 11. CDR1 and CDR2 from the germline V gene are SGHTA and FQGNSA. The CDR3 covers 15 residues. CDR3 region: CASSLLRPSGGTQYF. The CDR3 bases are TGTGCCAGCAGCTTGTTACGTCCCTCAGGGGGGACCCAGTACTTC. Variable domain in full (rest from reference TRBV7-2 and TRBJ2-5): GAGVSQSPSNKVTEKGKDVELRCDPISGHTALYWYRQSLGQGLEFLIYFQGNSAPDKSGLPSDRFSAERTGGSVSTLTIQRTQQEDSAVYLCASSLLRPSGGTQYFGPGTRLLVL.

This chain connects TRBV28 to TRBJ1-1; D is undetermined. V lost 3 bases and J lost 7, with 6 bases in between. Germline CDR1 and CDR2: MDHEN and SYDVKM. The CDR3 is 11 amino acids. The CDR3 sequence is CASSFTNEAFF. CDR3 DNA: TGTGCCAGCAGTTTCACAAATGAAGCTTTCTTT.

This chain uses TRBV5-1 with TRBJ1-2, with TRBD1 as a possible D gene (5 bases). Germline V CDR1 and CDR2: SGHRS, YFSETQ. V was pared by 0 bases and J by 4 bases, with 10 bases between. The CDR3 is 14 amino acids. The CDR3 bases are TGCGCCAGCAGCTTGGAAAGGGGTTCCTATGGCTACACCTTC. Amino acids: CASSLERGSYGYTF.

In DNA, the CDR3 is TGTGCCAGCTCCCAGGGGTTCTCTGGAAACACCATATATTTT. Translated: CASSQGFSGNTIYF. V usage is TRBV7-2 and J usage is TRBJ1-3, with D perhaps TRBD1 (6 bases). With 8 bases removed from V and 0 bases from J, the gap between germline ends came to 11 bases. Germline loops: CDR1 SGHTA, CDR2 FQGNSA. This CDR3 comprises 14 residues.

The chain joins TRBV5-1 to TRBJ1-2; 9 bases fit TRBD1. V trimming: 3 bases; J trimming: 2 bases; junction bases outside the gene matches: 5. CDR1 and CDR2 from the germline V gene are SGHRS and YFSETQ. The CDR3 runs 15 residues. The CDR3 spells CASSSQGQGNYGYTF. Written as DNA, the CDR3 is TGCGCCAGCAGCTCCCAAGGACAGGGGAACTATGGCTACACCTTC.

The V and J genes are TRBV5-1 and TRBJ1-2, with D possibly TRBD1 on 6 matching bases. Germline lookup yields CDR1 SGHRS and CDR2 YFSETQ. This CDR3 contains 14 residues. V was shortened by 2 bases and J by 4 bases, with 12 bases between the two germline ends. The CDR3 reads CASSLQGESYGYTF. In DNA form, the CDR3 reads TGCGCCAGCAGCTTACAGGGCGAGTCCTATGGCTACACCTTC. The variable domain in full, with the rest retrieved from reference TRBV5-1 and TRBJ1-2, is KAGVTQTPRYLIKTRGQQVTLSCSPISGHRSVSWYQQTPGQGLQFLFEYFSETQRNKGNFPGRFSGRQFSNSRSEMNVSTLELGDSALYLCASSLQGESYGYTFGSGTRLTVV.

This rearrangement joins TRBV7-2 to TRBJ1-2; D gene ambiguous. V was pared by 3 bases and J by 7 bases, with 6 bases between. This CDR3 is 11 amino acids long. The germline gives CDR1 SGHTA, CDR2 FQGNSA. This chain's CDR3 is CASSLRVGYTF. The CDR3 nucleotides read TGTGCCAGCAGCTTGAGGGTTGGCTACACCTTC.

In nucleotides, the CDR3 is TGCAGCGTTGGGGCGAAAGCGGGGGGGCCGGATACGCAGTATTTT. It is translated as CSVGAKAGGPDTQYF. V is TRBV29-1 and J is TRBJ2-3; TRBD2 aligns across 10 bases. The ends lost 4 bases at V and 6 bases at J; junction bases unmatched: 10. Germline assignment: CDR1 SQVTM and CDR2 ANQGSEA. The CDR3 covers 15 residues.

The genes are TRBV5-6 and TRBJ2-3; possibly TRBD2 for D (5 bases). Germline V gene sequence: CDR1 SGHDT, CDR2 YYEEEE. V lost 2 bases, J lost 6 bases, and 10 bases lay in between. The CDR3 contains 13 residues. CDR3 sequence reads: CASSLLVPDTQYF. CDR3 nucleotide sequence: TGTGCCAGCAGCTTACTAGTCCCGGATACGCAGTATTTT.

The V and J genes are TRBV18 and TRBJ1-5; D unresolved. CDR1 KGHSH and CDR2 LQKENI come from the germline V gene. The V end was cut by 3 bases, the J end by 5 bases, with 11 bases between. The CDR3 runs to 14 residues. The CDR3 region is CASSPDGNYQPQHF. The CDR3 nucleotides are TGTGCCAGCTCACCCGACGGGAATTATCAGCCCCAGCATTTT.

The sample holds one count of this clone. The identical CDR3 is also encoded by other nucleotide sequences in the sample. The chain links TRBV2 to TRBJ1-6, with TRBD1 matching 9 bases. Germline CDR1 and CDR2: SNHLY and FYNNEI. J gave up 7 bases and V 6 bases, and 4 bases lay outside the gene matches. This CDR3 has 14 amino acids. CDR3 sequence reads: CASSGTGKNSPLHF. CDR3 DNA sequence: TGTGCCAGCAGCGGGACAGGGAAGAATTCACCCCTCCACTTT.

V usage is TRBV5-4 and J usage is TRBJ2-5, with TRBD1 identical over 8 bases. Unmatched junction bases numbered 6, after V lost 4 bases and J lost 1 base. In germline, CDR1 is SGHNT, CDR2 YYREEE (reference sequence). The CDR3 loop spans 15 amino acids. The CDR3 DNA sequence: TGTGCCAGCAGCGCGGACAGGGAGGTCCAAGAGACCCAGTACTTC. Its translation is CASSADREVQETQYF.

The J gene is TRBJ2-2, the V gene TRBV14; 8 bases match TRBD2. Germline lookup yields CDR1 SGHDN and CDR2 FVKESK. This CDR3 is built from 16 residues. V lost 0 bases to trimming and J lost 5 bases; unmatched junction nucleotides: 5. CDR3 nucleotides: TGTGCCAGCAGCCAAGAGAACCGGGGGGGAACCGGGGAGCTGTTTTTT. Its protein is CASSQENRGGTGELFF.